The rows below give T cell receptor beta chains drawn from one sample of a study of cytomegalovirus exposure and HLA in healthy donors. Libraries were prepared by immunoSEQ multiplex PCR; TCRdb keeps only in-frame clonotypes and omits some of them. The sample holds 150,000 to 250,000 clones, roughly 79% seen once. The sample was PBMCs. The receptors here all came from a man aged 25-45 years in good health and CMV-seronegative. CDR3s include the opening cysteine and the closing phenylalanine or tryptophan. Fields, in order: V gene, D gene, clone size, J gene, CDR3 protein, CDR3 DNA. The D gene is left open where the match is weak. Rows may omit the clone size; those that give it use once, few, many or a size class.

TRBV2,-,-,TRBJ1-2,CASSKARQGRNYGYTF,TGTGCCAGCAGTAAAGCGCGCCAGGGTCGGAACTATGGCTACACCTTC
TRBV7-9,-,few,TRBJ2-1,CASSLLTTRSANEQFF,TGTGCCAGCAGCTTACTTACTACGAGATCAGCTAATGAGCAGTTCTTC
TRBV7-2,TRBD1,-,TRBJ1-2,CASSPQTGGTLNYGYTF,TGTGCCAGCAGCCCGCAAACAGGGGGTACTTTGAACTATGGCTACACCTTC
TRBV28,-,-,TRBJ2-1,CAIPGPDGGEQFF,TGTGCCATTCCTGGGCCCGACGGAGGTGAGCAGTTCTTC
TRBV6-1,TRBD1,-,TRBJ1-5,CASSTLTGGNQPQHF,TGTGCCAGCAGTACACTCACAGGGGGCAATCAGCCCCAGCATTTT
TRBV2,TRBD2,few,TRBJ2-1,CASSPNGLASDEQFF,TGTGCCAGCAGCCCAAATGGACTAGCTTCAGATGAGCAGTTCTTC
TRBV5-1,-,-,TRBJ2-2,CASSSDIRDTGELFF,TGCGCCAGCAGCTCTGACATAAGAGACACCGGGGAGCTGTTTTTT
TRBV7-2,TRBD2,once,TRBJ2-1,CASSLAGSAGVNYNEQFF,TGTGCCAGCAGCTTAGCAGGGTCAGCGGGAGTTAACTACAATGAGCAGTTCTTC
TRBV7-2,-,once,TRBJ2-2,CASSWRTENTGELFF,TGTGCCAGCAGCTGGAGGACAGAAAACACCGGGGAGCTGTTTTTT
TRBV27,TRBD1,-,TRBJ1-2,CASSFYRTGVRGYTF,TGTGCCAGCAGTTTCTACCGGACAGGGGTAAGAGGCTACACCTTC
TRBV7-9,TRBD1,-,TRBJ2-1,CASSFGQGGNEQFF,TGTGCCAGCAGCTTTGGACAGGGGGGTAATGAGCAGTTCTTC
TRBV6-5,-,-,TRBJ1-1,CASSYSTRTEAFF,TGTGCCAGCAGTTACTCGACCAGGACAGAAGCTTTCTTT
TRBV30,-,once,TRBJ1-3,CAWSGHPVLSGNTIYF,TGTGCCTGGAGCGGACACCCAGTACTATCTGGAAACACCATATATTTT
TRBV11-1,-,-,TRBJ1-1,CASSPTAGRDTEAFF,TGTGCCAGCAGCCCAACAGCAGGGCGCGACACTGAAGCTTTCTTT
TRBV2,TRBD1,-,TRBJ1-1,CASRLTGDTEAFF,TGTGCCAGCAGATTGACAGGGGACACTGAAGCTTTCTTT
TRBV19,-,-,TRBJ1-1,CASNTRGYTEAFF,TGTGCCAGTAATACAAGGGGTTACACTGAAGCTTTCTTT
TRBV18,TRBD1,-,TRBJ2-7,CASSTGTGTGEQYF,TGTGCCAGCTCTACCGGGACAGGGACGGGGGAGCAGTACTTC
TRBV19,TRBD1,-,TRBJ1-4,CASSRIDRGNRLNEKLFF,TGTGCCAGTAGTCGGATCGACAGGGGAAATCGTTTAAATGAAAAACTGTTTTTT
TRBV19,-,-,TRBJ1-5,CASSIVSRQPQHF,TGTGCCAGTAGTATAGTGTCTCGTCAGCCCCAGCATTTT
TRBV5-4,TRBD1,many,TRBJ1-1,CASSRRDRNTEAFF,TGTGCCAGCAGCCGCAGGGACAGGAACACTGAAGCTTTCTTT
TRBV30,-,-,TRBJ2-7,CAWIGSYEQYF,TGTGCCTGGATCGGGAGCTACGAGCAGTACTTC
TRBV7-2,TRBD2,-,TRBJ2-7,CASSLDASGTPYEQYF,TGTGCCAGCAGCTTAGATGCTAGCGGGACCCCCTACGAGCAGTACTTC
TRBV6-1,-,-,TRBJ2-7,CASSEVTAPTYEQYF,TGTGCCAGCAGTGAAGTTACAGCCCCAACCTACGAGCAGTACTTC
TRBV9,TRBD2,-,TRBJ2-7,CASSVGGAGGDWEQYF,TGTGCCAGCAGCGTAGGGGGAGCGGGAGGTGATTGGGAGCAGTACTTC
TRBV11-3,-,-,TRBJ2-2,CASSVWGAGELFF,TGTGCCAGCAGCGTGTGGGGGGCCGGGGAGCTGTTTTTT
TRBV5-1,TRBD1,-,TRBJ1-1,CASSSNRGRTEAFF,TGCGCCAGCAGCTCCAACAGGGGGAGGACTGAAGCTTTCTTT
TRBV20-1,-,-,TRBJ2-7,CSAGATYEQYF,TGCAGTGCGGGGGCCACCTACGAGCAGTACTTC
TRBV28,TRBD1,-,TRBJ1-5,CASIHRGQGKNQPQHF,TGTGCCAGCATCCACCGGGGACAGGGCAAGAATCAGCCCCAGCATTTT
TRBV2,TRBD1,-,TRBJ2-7,CALRTGGYEQYF,TGTGCCCTTAGGACAGGGGGCTACGAGCAGTACTTC
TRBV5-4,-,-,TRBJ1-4,CASSLARERGEKLFF,TGTGCCAGCAGCTTGGCCCGGGAACGGGGTGAAAAACTGTTTTTT
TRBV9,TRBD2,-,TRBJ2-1,CASSVGGGSTAGEQFF,TGTGCCAGCAGCGTAGGTGGCGGGAGTACTGCAGGGGAGCAGTTCTTC
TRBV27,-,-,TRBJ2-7,CASSRSLGVPYEQYF,TGTGCCAGCAGTCGTTCATTAGGGGTTCCCTACGAGCAGTACTTC
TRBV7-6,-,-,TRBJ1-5,CASSLLSPGQYSNQPQHF,TGTGCCAGCAGCTTATTATCCCCAGGACAATATAGCAATCAGCCCCAGCATTTT
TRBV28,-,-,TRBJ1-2,CASNQGYGYTF,TGTGCCAGCAACCAGGGCTATGGCTACACCTTC
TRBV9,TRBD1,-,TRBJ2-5,CASSAATGMGEAETQYF,TGTGCCAGCAGCGCAGCGACAGGGATGGGGGAAGCGGAGACCCAGTACTTC
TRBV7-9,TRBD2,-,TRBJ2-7,CASSAGLAEEQYF,TGTGCCAGCAGCGCTGGACTAGCGGAGGAGCAGTACTTC
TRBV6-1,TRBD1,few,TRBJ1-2,CASSEVGTGYGYTF,TGTGCCAGCAGTGAAGTTGGGACAGGGTATGGCTACACCTTC
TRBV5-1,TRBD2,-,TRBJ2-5,CASSLPGTSGRVGETQYF,TGCGCCAGCAGCTTGCCAGGGACTAGCGGGAGGGTTGGAGAGACCCAGTACTTC
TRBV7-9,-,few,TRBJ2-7,CASSVDGISYEQYF,TGTGCCAGCAGCGTAGACGGGATCTCCTACGAGCAGTACTTC
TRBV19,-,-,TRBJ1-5,CASSIGRTLAHQPQHF,TGTGCCAGTAGTATTGGCCGGACATTAGCCCATCAGCCCCAGCATTTT
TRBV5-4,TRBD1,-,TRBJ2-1,CASSARDRGNEQFF,TGTGCCAGCAGCGCCCGGGACAGGGGGAATGAGCAGTTCTTC
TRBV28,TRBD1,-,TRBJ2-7,CASGQGAFAYEQYF,TGTGCCAGCGGACAGGGGGCATTTGCCTACGAGCAGTACTTC
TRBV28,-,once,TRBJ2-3,CASSGGGFTQYF,TGTGCCAGCAGCGGTGGGGGCTTTACGCAGTATTTT
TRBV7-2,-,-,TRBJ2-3,CASSLDPWGLGTDTQYF,TGTGCCAGCAGCTTAGACCCGTGGGGACTCGGCACAGATACGCAGTATTTT
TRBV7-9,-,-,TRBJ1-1,CSSSYLDTEAFF,TGTTCCAGCAGTTACTTGGACACTGAAGCTTTCTTT
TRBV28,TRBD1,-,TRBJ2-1,CASSLLTGAYNEQFF,TGTGCCAGCAGTTTATTGACAGGGGCCTACAATGAGCAGTTCTTC
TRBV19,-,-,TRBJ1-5,CASSNREVYSNQPQHF,TGTGCCAGTAGTAACCGGGAAGTATATAGCAATCAGCCCCAGCATTTT
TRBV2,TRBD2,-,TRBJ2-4,CASSAIPGLAVAKNIQYF,TGTGCCAGCAGTGCAATTCCGGGACTAGCAGTAGCCAAAAACATTCAGTACTTC